This TCR beta chain was observed in a study of T-cell memory formation after mild COVID-19 (dated by TCRdb to the early 2020s). At the level of the whole study: TCR sequence clusters from the two donors were found to be largely donor specific. T-cell clones expanding and contracting after mild COVID-19 in two donors were tracked by longitudinal TCRalpha and TCRbeta repertoire sequencing. Two young, previously healthy adult volunteers made up the cohort, one male and one female.

As regards this clonotype: It has no known antigen specificity. Base qualities are not at hand, and no much larger clone is one base apart.

Sequencing took place on an Illumina NovaSeq 6000. Using 5'RACE with constant-segment primers, TCRalpha and TCRbeta cDNA libraries were constructed, with sample barcodes and unique molecular identifiers added in the process. Trizol reagent was used to extract RNA from every sample. The libraries were amplified in two PCR steps, and the second step added a second sample barcode and Illumina TruSeq adapters. Sequencing of libraries was performed on an Illumina NovaSeq with 2 x 150 bp paired-end reads. In the source study's methods: With migec v1.2.7, reads were demultiplexed and then collapsed into UMI-guided consensus sequences. Using mixcr v2.1.11, the UMI consensuses were aligned to TRA and TRB V and J templates and assembled into clonotypes. A clonotype was counted as expanded or contracted only when both edgeR and NoisET called the clonotype significant, with the noise models trained on biological replicates. For edgeR calls, the thresholds were a false discovery rate-adjusted p below 0.01 and a log2 fold-change of 1. As an exploratory analysis of dynamics, max-normalized trajectories of the 1000 most abundant clonotypes were examined by PCA with hierarchical clustering. Each responding clone was given a CD4 or CD8 phenotype based on the CD4+ and CD8+ repertoires, which had been sequenced separately. TCRdb ran its own pipeline on the public reads, namely fastp trimming at Q25 and MiXCR clone calling, and kept in-frame beta chains. When rows share a CDR3 protein, they turn into one entry using the most common DNA and genes. The V and J calls, along with clone size, are taken from TCRdb and not from the paper's own processing. This sample holds about 320,000 distinct CDR3 sequences; roughly an eighth were observed only once. The ten largest account for 21% of the sample.

Ficoll-Paque density gradient centrifugation was used to isolate PBMCs. Overall study outcomes, separate from this receptor: Balanced CD4/CD8 phenotypes were observed for clones contracting from day 15 to 85, whereas a bias towards CD4+ was observed for a second wave of clones expanding from day 15 to 37. Contracting CD4+ clones were found mainly in CM and EM memory subsets, while CD8+ clones were enriched in EMRA. The study covered only a couple of mild cases, and larger cohorts including severe cases with pre-infection samples were considered necessary. The detection of some responding clones in pre-infection memory suggests that pre-existing cross-reactive memory T cells joined the SARS-CoV-2 response. SARS-CoV-2 specificity of the second-wave clones peaking on day 37 was not confirmed.

After removal of 1 base from V and 6 bases from J, the junction retains 11 bases not matched to a gene. Including the terminal cysteine and phenylalanine, the CDR3 comprises 17 residues. This entry keeps only the CDR3 DNA: 51 bases, framed from base 1. The chain was built from TRBV12-3 or TRBV12-4 and TRBJ2-3; TRBD1 fits 9 bases in the junction. The sample was PBMCs or a T cell subset sorted from them (not recorded which). The receptor was isolated from a man younger than 30 who had mild COVID-19 (a few samples of this study predate the infection). The sample titles of this study are shuffled in the database, so cell type and time point are left out; the donor was told from shared clones. The bases are TGTGCCAGCAGTTTAGTGCAGGGGACAGGGTTTTCCGATACGCAGTATTTT. It translates as CASSLVQGTGFSDTQYF.